This T cell receptor (beta chain) was sequenced during a study of blood T cell repertoires in COVID-19. V lost 3 bases to trimming and J lost 10 bases, with 14 bases between them. Per the germline V gene, CDR1 is SGDLS and CDR2 is YYNGEE. This CDR3 region has 14 residues. TCRdb's table, derived via immunoSEQ multiplex PCR, lists solely in-frame clones and lacks some. Of approximately 250,000 clones in the sample, just under 85% were seen once. The clonotype originates from a man in his forties or fifties with acute or convalescent COVID-19. The chain carries TRBV9 and TRBJ1-6; maybe TRBD1 (5 bases). The sample comprised peripheral blood. CDR3 protein: CASSGGDSGSPLHF. The CDR3 DNA reads TGTGCCAGCAGCGGGGGGGATTCCGGATCACCCCTCCACTTT. The full variable domain, in which reference TRBV9 and TRBJ1-6 provide the parts outside the CDR3, is DSGVTQTPKHLITATGQRVTLRCSPRSGDLSVYWYQQSLDQGLQFLIQYYNGEERAKGNILERFSAQQFPDLHSELNLSSLELGDSALYFCASSGGDSGSPLHFGNGTRLTVT.